A selection of T cell receptor beta chains follows, all from one sample in a study of T-cell reconstitution after alpha-beta-depleted transplantation in children. TCRdb re-called the PCR reads through MiXCR, storing one row per CDR3 protein. The table has some 840,000 distinct CDR3 sequences, 16% seen once. This sample comprised PBMCs, mostly from graft donor cells, obtained 360 days after TCRalphabeta/CD19-depleted stem cell transplant. Receptors originate from a male patient between 10 and 17 years old who had a stem cell transplant for acute lymphoblastic leukemia, so the T cells may come from the graft donor. Each CDR3 is given with its conserved first and last residue. A D gene is named only where the DNA matches it firmly. Clone size appears in some rows only: once, few, many, or a class for an expanded clone.

j_gene: TRBJ2-7
abundance: NA
d_gene: NA
v_gene: TRBV7-9
CDR3nt: TGTGCCAGCAGCCCCCCGGGGGGCCTATACGAGCAGTACTTC
CDR3aa: CASSPPGGLYEQYF

j_gene: TRBJ2-1
abundance: many
d_gene: NA
v_gene: TRBV2
CDR3nt: TGTGCCAGCAGTATGGGACCCACCTACAATGAGCAGTTCTTC
CDR3aa: CASSMGPTYNEQFF

j_gene: TRBJ2-7
abundance: few
d_gene: NA
v_gene: TRBV28
CDR3nt: TGTGCCAGCAGTTCGCCTACACTAGTGAGCGAGCAGTACTTC
CDR3aa: CASSSPTLVSEQYF

j_gene: TRBJ2-5
abundance: few
d_gene: TRBD2
v_gene: TRBV12-3/TRBV12-4
CDR3nt: TGTGCCAGCAGTTTAACCCTACGACTAGCGGGAGGGAAGGAGACCCAGTACTTC
CDR3aa: CASSLTLRLAGGKETQYF

j_gene: TRBJ2-7
abundance: NA
d_gene: TRBD2
v_gene: TRBV7-9
CDR3nt: TGTGCCAGCAGCCATCCAGATAGCGGGCAGGGCTACGAGCAGTACTTC
CDR3aa: CASSHPDSGQGYEQYF

j_gene: TRBJ1-6
abundance: NA
d_gene: NA
v_gene: TRBV27
CDR3nt: TGTGCCAGCAGTTTTGAGGGATACAATTCACCCCTCCACTTT
CDR3aa: CASSFEGYNSPLHF

j_gene: TRBJ2-1
abundance: NA
d_gene: TRBD2
v_gene: TRBV13
CDR3nt: TGTGCCAGCAGCTTAACCTCGGGGGGCAATGAGCAGTTCTTC
CDR3aa: CASSLTSGGNEQFF

j_gene: TRBJ2-3
abundance: NA
d_gene: TRBD2
v_gene: TRBV24-1
CDR3nt: TGTGCCACCAGTTTAGCGGGAGAAACAGATACGCAGTATTTT
CDR3aa: CATSLAGETDTQYF

j_gene: TRBJ2-1
abundance: NA
d_gene: TRBD2
v_gene: TRBV9
CDR3nt: TGTGCCAGCAGCGAAGCGGGGACGATACTAAGCTCCTACAATGAGCAGTTCTTC
CDR3aa: CASSEAGTILSSYNEQFF

j_gene: TRBJ2-7
abundance: few
d_gene: NA
v_gene: TRBV5-1
CDR3nt: TGCGCCAGCAGCTCTTTGGGAGGGGGCTACGAGCAGTACTTC
CDR3aa: CASSSLGGGYEQYF

j_gene: TRBJ2-7
abundance: NA
d_gene: NA
v_gene: TRBV5-1
CDR3nt: TGCGCCAGCAGCTTGGCAGTCGGGGGCTCCTACGAGCAGTACTTC
CDR3aa: CASSLAVGGSYEQYF

j_gene: TRBJ2-7
abundance: few
d_gene: NA
v_gene: TRBV18
CDR3nt: TGTGCCAGCTCACCACCGGCCCGCTACTACGAGCAGTACTTC
CDR3aa: CASSPPARYYEQYF

j_gene: TRBJ2-4
abundance: few
d_gene: TRBD1
v_gene: TRBV10-2
CDR3nt: TGCGCCAGCAGTGTTAGTAGGGGGCTAAAGTACTTC
CDR3aa: CASSVSRGLKYF

j_gene: TRBJ2-1
abundance: many
d_gene: NA
v_gene: TRBV5-4
CDR3nt: TGTGCCCCTATCACCTACAATGAGCAGTTCTTC
CDR3aa: CAPITYNEQFF

j_gene: TRBJ2-2
abundance: few
d_gene: TRBD1
v_gene: TRBV2
CDR3nt: TGTGCCAGCAGTGAAGCGGGATCGGGGACAGGGGTGTTTTTT
CDR3aa: CASSEAGSGTGVFF

j_gene: TRBJ2-6
abundance: NA
d_gene: TRBD1
v_gene: TRBV20-1
CDR3nt: TGCAGTGCTAGAAAGGGAGGCAGGGGGCCTGGGGCCAACGTCCTGACTTTC
CDR3aa: CSARKGGRGPGANVLTF

j_gene: TRBJ2-3
abundance: NA
d_gene: TRBD1
v_gene: TRBV7-6
CDR3nt: TGTGCCAGCAATGGACAGGGAGCAGATACGCAGTATTTT
CDR3aa: CASNGQGADTQYF

j_gene: TRBJ2-1
abundance: NA
d_gene: NA
v_gene: TRBV2
CDR3nt: TGTGCCAGCAAAATCTTCCGACAGGGAGGCGGGAATGAGCAGTTCTTC
CDR3aa: CASKIFRQGGGNEQFF

j_gene: TRBJ2-7
abundance: few
d_gene: NA
v_gene: TRBV7-9
CDR3nt: TGTGCCAGCAGCCCCCGCGCTGACGCCTACGAGCAGTACTTC
CDR3aa: CASSPRADAYEQYF

j_gene: TRBJ2-1
abundance: few
d_gene: TRBD1
v_gene: TRBV7-3
CDR3nt: TGTGCCAGCAGCTTCTACTCGACAGGGGGCAATGAGCAGTTCTTC
CDR3aa: CASSFYSTGGNEQFF

j_gene: TRBJ1-1
abundance: NA
d_gene: NA
v_gene: TRBV6-5
CDR3nt: TGTGCCAGCAGTTACTCCGGACACCTGAACACTGAAGCTTTCTTT
CDR3aa: CASSYSGHLNTEAFF

j_gene: TRBJ2-1
abundance: NA
d_gene: TRBD1
v_gene: TRBV19
CDR3nt: TGTGCCAGTAACAGACAGGGAAGGTCCTACAATGAGCAGTTCTTC
CDR3aa: CASNRQGRSYNEQFF

j_gene: TRBJ2-1
abundance: few
d_gene: NA
v_gene: TRBV24-1
CDR3nt: TGTGCCACCAGTGATCCAGGCGGGGCCTCCTACAATGAGCAGTTCTTC
CDR3aa: CATSDPGGASYNEQFF

j_gene: TRBJ2-4
abundance: NA
d_gene: TRBD2
v_gene: TRBV5-1
CDR3nt: TGCGCCAGCAGCCTGAGACTAGCCCTTACAGCCAAAAACATTCAGTACTTC
CDR3aa: CASSLRLALTAKNIQYF

j_gene: TRBJ2-3
abundance: few
d_gene: TRBD2
v_gene: TRBV20-1
CDR3nt: TGCAGTGCTAGAGATTTAGGCCTAGCGGCCACAGATACGCAGTATTTT
CDR3aa: CSARDLGLAATDTQYF

j_gene: TRBJ2-7
abundance: NA
d_gene: TRBD1
v_gene: TRBV2
CDR3nt: TGTGCCAGCAGAGTCCGGACAGGGGGCTCTAACGAGCAGTACTTC
CDR3aa: CASRVRTGGSNEQYF

j_gene: TRBJ2-1
abundance: many
d_gene: TRBD2
v_gene: TRBV4-1
CDR3nt: TGCGCCAGCAGCCGTGGACTAGCGGGAATGACCTACAATGAGCAGTTCTTC
CDR3aa: CASSRGLAGMTYNEQFF

j_gene: TRBJ1-2
abundance: NA
d_gene: TRBD1
v_gene: TRBV18
CDR3nt: TGTGCCAGCGCCCGGGACAGAACTAACTATGGCTACACCTTC
CDR3aa: CASARDRTNYGYTF

j_gene: TRBJ2-5
abundance: few
d_gene: NA
v_gene: TRBV12-3/TRBV12-4
CDR3nt: TGTGCCAGCAGGGCCGAGGGCGTGCAGTACTTC
CDR3aa: CASRAEGVQYF

j_gene: TRBJ2-7
abundance: NA
d_gene: NA
v_gene: TRBV3-1
CDR3nt: TGTGCCAGCAGCCAATATAGACGCTCCTACGAGCAGTACTTC
CDR3aa: CASSQYRRSYEQYF

j_gene: TRBJ2-7
abundance: few
d_gene: NA
v_gene: TRBV2
CDR3nt: TGTGCCAGCGGTCAGGACTGGGCCTACGAGCAGTACTTC
CDR3aa: CASGQDWAYEQYF

j_gene: TRBJ2-7
abundance: many
d_gene: NA
v_gene: TRBV7-6
CDR3nt: TGTGCCAGCAGCTTAGTGGGAAGTTCATCCTACGAGCAGTACTTC
CDR3aa: CASSLVGSSSYEQYF

j_gene: TRBJ1-2
abundance: many
d_gene: NA
v_gene: TRBV10-3
CDR3nt: TGTGCCATCAGTGAGGCAGGGTATGGCTACACCTTC
CDR3aa: CAISEAGYGYTF

j_gene: TRBJ2-1
abundance: many
d_gene: NA
v_gene: TRBV9
CDR3nt: TGTGCCAGCAGCACCCGGACCAGCTACAATGAGCAGTTCTTC
CDR3aa: CASSTRTSYNEQFF

j_gene: TRBJ2-2
abundance: NA
d_gene: NA
v_gene: TRBV11-1
CDR3nt: TGTGCCAGCAGCCCCTTGAAGAGGACCACCGGGGAGCTGTTTTTT
CDR3aa: CASSPLKRTTGELFF

j_gene: TRBJ2-1
abundance: once
d_gene: TRBD2
v_gene: TRBV5-1
CDR3nt: TGCGCCAGCAGCTTCACTAGCGGGAGTTGGTCCTACAATGAGCAGTTCTTC
CDR3aa: CASSFTSGSWSYNEQFF

j_gene: TRBJ1-5
abundance: few
d_gene: TRBD1
v_gene: TRBV29-1
CDR3nt: TGCAGCTGCACCCAGGGGGTCAATCAGCCCCAGCATTTT
CDR3aa: CSCTQGVNQPQHF

j_gene: TRBJ2-1
abundance: many
d_gene: TRBD2
v_gene: TRBV9
CDR3nt: TGTGCCAGCAGCGTAGGGCACGGGAGGGGCAATGAGCAGTTCTTC
CDR3aa: CASSVGHGRGNEQFF

j_gene: TRBJ2-5
abundance: few
d_gene: TRBD2
v_gene: TRBV5-1
CDR3nt: TGCGCCAGCAGCTTGACTAGCGGGAGTGCCCAAGAGACCCAGTACTTC
CDR3aa: CASSLTSGSAQETQYF

j_gene: TRBJ1-2
abundance: few
d_gene: NA
v_gene: TRBV29-1
CDR3nt: TGCAGCGTTGAAGAACGAGGGACATTCAATATAAACTATGGCTACACCTTC
CDR3aa: CSVEERGTFNINYGYTF

j_gene: TRBJ2-7
abundance: few
d_gene: TRBD1
v_gene: TRBV5-1
CDR3nt: TGCGCCAGCAGGGACAGGGGGCACTACGAGCAGTACTTC
CDR3aa: CASRDRGHYEQYF

j_gene: TRBJ2-1
abundance: NA
d_gene: NA
v_gene: TRBV2
CDR3nt: TGTGCCAGCAGGGAGACAGAGCGTTTTTACAATGAGCAGTTCTTC
CDR3aa: CASRETERFYNEQFF

j_gene: TRBJ2-7
abundance: NA
d_gene: NA
v_gene: TRBV20-1
CDR3nt: TGCAGTGCTAGAGACGCGAGATTGGGGGAGCAGTACTTC
CDR3aa: CSARDARLGEQYF

j_gene: TRBJ1-4
abundance: once
d_gene: NA
v_gene: TRBV5-1
CDR3nt: TGCGCCAGCAGCAAGGACAGTGGGTTCGCAACTAATGAAAAACTGTTTTTT
CDR3aa: CASSKDSGFATNEKLFF

j_gene: TRBJ2-5
abundance: few
d_gene: NA
v_gene: TRBV3-1
CDR3nt: TGTGCCAGCAGCGTGGAGCCATGGGAGACCCAGTACTTC
CDR3aa: CASSVEPWETQYF

j_gene: TRBJ1-1
abundance: NA
d_gene: NA
v_gene: TRBV5-1
CDR3nt: TGCGCCAGCAGCACGGACAGTCTGAACACTGAAGCTTTCTTT
CDR3aa: CASSTDSLNTEAFF

j_gene: TRBJ2-1
abundance: few
d_gene: NA
v_gene: TRBV9
CDR3nt: TGTGCCAGCAGCCCCCTCGAGTCCCCCTACAATGAGCAGTTCTTC
CDR3aa: CASSPLESPYNEQFF

j_gene: TRBJ2-1
abundance: NA
d_gene: TRBD1
v_gene: TRBV7-8
CDR3nt: TGTGCCAGCAGCTTAGAATTTAGGACAGGGACTCTTAGGGGGCAGTTCTTC
CDR3aa: CASSLEFRTGTLRGQFF

j_gene: TRBJ1-5
abundance: NA
d_gene: NA
v_gene: TRBV18
CDR3nt: TGTGCCAGCTCACCATCCGGCAATAGCAATCAGCCCCAGCATTTT
CDR3aa: CASSPSGNSNQPQHF

j_gene: TRBJ2-3
abundance: NA
d_gene: TRBD2
v_gene: TRBV29-1
CDR3nt: TGCAGCGGAGGTAGCGGGAGGGCCACAGATACGCAGTATTTT
CDR3aa: CSGGSGRATDTQYF

j_gene: TRBJ2-7
abundance: few
d_gene: TRBD2
v_gene: TRBV12-3/TRBV12-4
CDR3nt: TGTGCCAGCAGTTTCCCTAGCGGGGGATTGGACGAGCAGTACTTC
CDR3aa: CASSFPSGGLDEQYF

j_gene: TRBJ2-1
abundance: NA
d_gene: TRBD2
v_gene: TRBV19
CDR3nt: TGTGCCAGTAGTATAGACAGCGGGGCCTCCTACAATGAGCAGTTCTTC
CDR3aa: CASSIDSGASYNEQFF